This T cell receptor beta chain was sequenced for a study of shared clonotypes between healthy human individuals. As to this clone: Antigen unknown.

CDR1 and CDR2 from the germline V gene are SEHNR and FQNEAQ (reference sequence). The CDR3 sequence is 15 residues long. The V gene lost 8 bases and the J gene lost 4 bases, with 15 bases spanning the gap. Sequencing used immunoSEQ multiplex PCR; TCRdb keeps in-frame clones, though not all of them. The profile covers around 330,000 clones, with approximately 79% appearing a single time and 9% to 12% taken by the ten largest. Study-level findings and limits: How much donors shared clonotypes was expected to be affected by sequencing depth.

Donors were Caucasian adults residing in Nashville, Tennessee, USA. The rearrangement uses TRBV7-9 and TRBJ2-6; D remains ambiguous. The sequence came from a man aged 30-40 years in good health. The sample consisted of memory CD4+ T cells sorted from blood. The subset here: CD45RA-negative fraction. Here the CDR3 DNA reads TGTGCCAGCGGAATCAGTTCTTCAGGGGCCAACGTCCTGACTTTC. Protein product: CASGISSSGANVLTF.